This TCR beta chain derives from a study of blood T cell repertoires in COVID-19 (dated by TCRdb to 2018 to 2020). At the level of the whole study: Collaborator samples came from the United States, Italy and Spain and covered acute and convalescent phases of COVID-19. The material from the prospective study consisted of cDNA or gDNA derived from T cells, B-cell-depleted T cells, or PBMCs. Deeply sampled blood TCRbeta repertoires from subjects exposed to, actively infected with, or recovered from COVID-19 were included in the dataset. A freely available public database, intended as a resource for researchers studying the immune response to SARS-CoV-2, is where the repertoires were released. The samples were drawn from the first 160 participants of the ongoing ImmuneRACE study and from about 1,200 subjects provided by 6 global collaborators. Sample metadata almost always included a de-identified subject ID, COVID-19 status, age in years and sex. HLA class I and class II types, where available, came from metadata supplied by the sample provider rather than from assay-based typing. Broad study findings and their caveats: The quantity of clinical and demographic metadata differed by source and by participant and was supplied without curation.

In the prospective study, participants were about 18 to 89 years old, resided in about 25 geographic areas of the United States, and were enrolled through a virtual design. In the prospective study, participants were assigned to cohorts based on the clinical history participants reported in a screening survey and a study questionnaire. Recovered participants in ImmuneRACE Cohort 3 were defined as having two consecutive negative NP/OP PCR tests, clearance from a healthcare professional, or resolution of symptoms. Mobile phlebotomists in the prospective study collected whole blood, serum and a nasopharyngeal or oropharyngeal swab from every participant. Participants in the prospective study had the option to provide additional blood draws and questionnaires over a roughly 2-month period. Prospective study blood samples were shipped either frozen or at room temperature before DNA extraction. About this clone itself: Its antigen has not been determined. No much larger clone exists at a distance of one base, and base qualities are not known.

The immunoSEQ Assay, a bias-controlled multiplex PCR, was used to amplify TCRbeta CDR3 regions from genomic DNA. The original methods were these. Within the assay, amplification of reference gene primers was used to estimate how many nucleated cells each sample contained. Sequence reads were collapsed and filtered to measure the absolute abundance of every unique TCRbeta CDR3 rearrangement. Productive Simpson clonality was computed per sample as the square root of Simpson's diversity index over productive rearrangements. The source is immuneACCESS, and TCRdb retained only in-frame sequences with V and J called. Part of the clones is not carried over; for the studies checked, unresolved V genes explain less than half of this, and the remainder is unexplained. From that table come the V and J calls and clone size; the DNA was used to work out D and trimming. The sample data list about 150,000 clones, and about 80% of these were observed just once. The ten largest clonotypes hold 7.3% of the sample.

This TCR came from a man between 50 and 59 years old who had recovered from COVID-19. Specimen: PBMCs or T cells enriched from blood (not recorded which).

CDR3 protein: CASSYSRQGKNYGYTF. The DNA sequence is as follows: TGTGCCAGCAGTTACTCTAGGCAGGGGAAAAACTATGGCTACACCTTC. Here the chain combines TRBV6-5 and TRBJ1-2, with a weak D call of TRBD1 (6 bases match). The trim is 0 bases for V and 2 bases for J, with a gap of 13 bases between the germline ends. The CDR3 numbers 16 residues from cysteine through phenylalanine. The kept DNA is CDR3 alone, 48 bases in frame from the first base. Via the germline V gene, CDR1 is MNHEY and CDR2 SVGAGI.